Each of the 7 T cell receptor beta chains below was sequenced from the same sample in a study of cytomegalovirus exposure and HLA in healthy donors. PCR primers comprised 60 Vbeta and 13 Jbeta primers. Here immunoSEQ multiplex PCR was the method, and the copy in TCRdb shows in-frame clones only, minus some. This table holds approximately 190,000 clones, about three quarters found once. The sequencing sample was made of PBMCs. Receptor source: a woman aged 30 to 39 in good health and CMV-seropositive.

The rearrangement uses TRBV12-5 and TRBJ2-1; TRBD2 matches at 8 bases. The CDR3 consists of 15 residues. Germline lookup yields CDR1 LGHNT and CDR2 FRNRAP. The V and J ends lost 4 bases and 0 bases, in that order; junction bases with no gene match: 2. CDR3 DNA: TGTGCTAGTGGTTACGGGGGGGCCTCCTACAATGAGCAGTTCTTC. Residues: CASGYGGASYNEQFF.

V usage is TRBV9 and J usage is TRBJ2-6, with TRBD1 identical over 8 bases. With V trimmed by 4 bases and J by 2 bases, 8 bases remained unmatched. In germline, CDR1 is SGDLS, CDR2 YYNGEE. The CDR3 has 17 amino acids. CDR3 DNA: TGTGCCAGCAGCCTGACAGGGGTCCGCACTGGGGCCAACGTCCTGACTTTC. Its translation: CASSLTGVRTGANVLTF.

This clone appeared a single time. The J gene is TRBJ2-1, the V gene TRBV5-1; 11 nucleotides align to TRBD1. J gave up 7 bases and V 4 bases, and 10 bases lay outside the gene matches. Germline CDR1 SGHRS, CDR2 YFSETQ. CDR3 length: 16 residues. The DNA for the CDR3 is TGCGCCAGCAGCGAATTTGCCGGGACAGGGGGTAATGAGCAGTTCTTC. Its protein product is CASSEFAGTGGNEQFF.

The gene calls are TRBV9 and TRBJ1-3; 7 bases line up with TRBD1. The CDR3 contains 17 residues. Trimming at V came to 2 bases and at J to 0 bases, leaving 8 bases not matched to a gene. Germline V gives CDR1 SGDLS, CDR2 YYNGEE. The DNA of the CDR3 is TGTGCCAGCAGCGTGGACCCGGGACAGAGCTCTGGAAACACCATATATTTT. It specifies CASSVDPGQSSGNTIYF. Using reference TRBV9 and TRBJ1-3 for the parts outside the CDR3, the full variable domain is DSGVTQTPKHLITATGQRVTLRCSPRSGDLSVYWYQQSLDQGLQFLIQYYNGEERAKGNILERFSAQQFPDLHSELNLSSLELGDSALYFCASSVDPGQSSGNTIYFGEGSWLTVV.

This chain links TRBV9 with TRBJ1-3; a possible D gene is TRBD1 (5 bases). V lost 4 bases and J lost 0, with 8 bases in between. There are 14 residues in the CDR3. The germline gives CDR1 SGDLS, CDR2 YYNGEE. Here the CDR3 DNA reads TGTGCCAGCAGCACGGACACCTCTGGAAACACCATATATTTT. Encoded protein: CASSTDTSGNTIYF. The whole variable domain, filled in from reference TRBV9 and TRBJ1-3, reads DSGVTQTPKHLITATGQRVTLRCSPRSGDLSVYWYQQSLDQGLQFLIQYYNGEERAKGNILERFSAQQFPDLHSELNLSSLELGDSALYFCASSTDTSGNTIYFGEGSWLTVV.

In regard to this clone: Other DNA sequences in this sample translate to the same CDR3. This chain links TRBV19 with TRBJ1-5, with D possibly TRBD1 on 5 matching bases. Germline CDR1 LNHDA, CDR2 SQIVND (reference sequence). The CDR3 is 15 residues long. With 1 base removed from V and 2 bases from J, the gap between germline ends came to 9 bases. This chain's CDR3 is CASSIGLRGNQPQHF. The CDR3 bases are TGTGCCAGTAGTATAGGACTCAGGGGCAATCAGCCCCAGCATTTT.

The rearrangement joins TRBV6-4 to TRBJ1-5, with a weak D call TRBD1 (5 bases). This CDR3 contains 14 residues. Trimming removed 3 bases from V and 7 bases from J, with 13 bases in between. Looked up from germline, CDR1 is MRHNA and CDR2 is SNTAGT. CDR3 loop: CASSEGGAGQPQHF. In nucleotides, the CDR3 is TGTGCCAGCAGTGAAGGTGGGGCAGGGCAGCCCCAGCATTTT.